These 25 T cell receptor beta chains originate from one sample sequenced in a study of shared clonotypes between healthy human individuals. Sequencing was performed with immunoSEQ multiplex PCR; in TCRdb, only in-frame clones are kept and a portion is missing. The sample lists fewer than 1.8 million clones, 97% to 99% occurring once. Input material: naive CD4+ T cells sorted from blood. Noted subset: CD45RA+ positively selected. The receptors come from a man aged 25-40 years in good health.

This chain connects TRBV9 to TRBJ2-3; D is unclear. Germline lookup yields CDR1 SGDLS and CDR2 YYNGEE. The length of the CDR3 is 14 residues. Trimming pared 3 bases from V and 2 bases from J, leaving 10 bases between. Here the CDR3 DNA reads TGTGCCAGCAGCGAGAGAGTTAACACAGATACGCAGTATTTT. It yields the protein CASSERVNTDTQYF. The whole variable domain, remainder taken from reference TRBV9 and TRBJ2-3, is DSGVTQTPKHLITATGQRVTLRCSPRSGDLSVYWYQQSLDQGLQFLIQYYNGEERAKGNILERFSAQQFPDLHSELNLSSLELGDSALYFCASSERVNTDTQYFGPGTRLTVL.

The chain uses TRBV5-5 and TRBJ2-7; 11 bases line up with TRBD2. The CDR3 is 16 residues long. V lost 4 bases to trimming and J lost 3 bases; unmatched junction nucleotides: 9. Germline values: CDR1 SGHKS, CDR2 YYEKEE (reference sequence). CDR3 DNA sequence: TGTGCCAGCAGCCTAGCGGGAGGCAACGCCTACTACGAGCAGTACTTC. It translates to CASSLAGGNAYYEQYF. Full variable domain (missing parts from reference TRBV5-5 and TRBJ2-7): DAGVTQSPTHLIKTRGQQVTLRCSPISGHKSVSWYQQVLGQGPQFIFQYYEKEERGRGNFPDRFSARQFPNYSSELNVNALLLGDSALYLCASSLAGGNAYYEQYFGPGTRLTVT.

This chain joins TRBV28 and TRBJ2-7, with 8 bases fitting TRBD2. With 6 bases clipped from V and 6 bases from J, the junction kept 25 bases outside the gene matches. Germline CDR1 reads MDHEN; CDR2 reads SYDVKM. The CDR3 has 19 residues. The CDR3 DNA reads TGTGCCAGCAGGAGCACCGGGACAACCGGGACTAGAGTTGTTTCCGAGCAGTACTTC. Its protein is CASRSTGTTGTRVVSEQYF.

The chain employs TRBV18 and TRBJ2-5, with 9 nucleotides matching TRBD1. Germline assignment: CDR1 KGHSH and CDR2 LQKENI. The CDR3 has 15 amino acids. Losses at the gene ends were 5 bases for V and 5 bases for J; bases not matched to a gene: 9. The CDR3 here is CASSSRDRDSETQYF. The CDR3 DNA reads as TGTGCCAGCTCATCCCGGGACAGGGATTCTGAGACCCAGTACTTC.

This clone has only one observation. The rearrangement uses TRBV10-2 and TRBJ2-7; 10 bases fit TRBD1. This CDR3 is 14 amino acids long. Germline-derived CDR1 and CDR2 are WSHSY and SAAADI. The trim removed 6 bases at V and 4 bases at J, leaving 6 bases unmatched. CDR3 amino acids: CASRSTGGAYEQYF. Written as DNA, the CDR3 is TGCGCCAGCAGATCGACAGGGGGCGCGTACGAGCAGTACTTC.

V and J are TRBV19 and TRBJ2-1, with D possibly being TRBD1 or TRBD2 (5 bases each). The CDR3 is 15 amino acids. Germline V gene data show CDR1 as LNHDA and CDR2 as SQIVND (reference sequence). V lost 6 bases and J lost 0, with 12 bases in between. Here the CDR3 reads CASRPRGSSYNEQFF. CDR3 bases: TGTGCCAGTAGGCCTCGGGGCAGCTCCTACAATGAGCAGTTCTTC.

The J gene is TRBJ2-2, the V gene TRBV5-4; tentatively, D is TRBD2 (6 bases). V was trimmed by 1 base and J by 2 bases, leaving 12 bases between them. Looked up from germline, CDR1 is SGHNT and CDR2 is YYREEE (reference sequence). The CDR3 runs 16 residues. DNA of the CDR3: TGTGCCAGCAGCTTGCGGCTAGCGCCAAACACCGGGGAGCTGTTTTTT. This translates into CASSLRLAPNTGELFF.

With regard to this clone: Other nucleotide sequences from this sample produce the same CDR3. The chain carries TRBV19 and TRBJ1-5; maybe TRBD1 (5 bases). This CDR3 comprises 13 residues. The V gene lost 3 bases and the J gene lost 7 bases, with 10 bases spanning the gap. Germline V gene lookup returns CDR1 LNHDA and CDR2 SQIVND (reference sequence). The CDR3 sequence is CASSMQGRQPQHF. DNA of the CDR3: TGTGCCAGTAGTATGCAGGGTAGGCAGCCCCAGCATTTT. The whole variable domain, remainder taken from reference TRBV19 and TRBJ1-5, is DGGITQSPKYLFRKEGQNVTLSCEQNLNHDAMYWYRQDPGQGLRLIYYSQIVNDFQKGDIAEGYSVSREKKESFPLTVTSAQKNPTAFYLCASSMQGRQPQHFGDGTRLSIL.

The V gene is TRBV5-8, the J gene TRBJ2-1, with D tentatively TRBD1 or TRBD2 (6 bases each). V dropped 0 bases and J dropped 0 bases, with 16 bases sitting between them. In germline, CDR1 is SGHTS, CDR2 YDEGEE. This CDR3 has 18 amino acids. As DNA, the CDR3 is TGTGCCAGCAGCTTGGTGAGGGGGGAGGTAAACTCCTACAATGAGCAGTTCTTC. This sequence encodes CASSLVRGEVNSYNEQFF.

This chain joins TRBV25-1 and TRBJ2-7; TRBD1 matches at 9 bases. The germline gives CDR1 MGHDK, CDR2 SYGVNS. The CDR3 loop spans 13 amino acids. V lost 6 bases, J lost 3 bases, and 3 bases stayed unmatched. Here the CDR3 reads CASRQGAIYEQYF. Written as DNA, the CDR3 is TGTGCCAGCAGACAGGGGGCCATCTACGAGCAGTACTTC.

This sequence joins TRBV14 and TRBJ2-7; maybe TRBD2 (6 bases). Germline V CDR1 and CDR2: SGHDN, FVKESK. The CDR3 covers 15 residues. The germline V and J ends were trimmed by 3 bases and 9 bases, with 21 bases remaining between them. The CDR3 region has the DNA TGTGCCAGCAGCCAGAAATCCGGTGGAGGGGCTAGGCAGTACTTC. This gives the protein CASSQKSGGGARQYF.

This rearrangement joins TRBV27 to TRBJ2-3, with 8 bases that match TRBD2. CDR3 size: 14 residues. Germline V gene sequence: CDR1 MNHEY, CDR2 SMNVEV (reference sequence). Trimming at V came to 7 bases and at J to 6 bases, leaving 9 bases not matched to a gene. CDR3 region: CASTSSGFADTQYF. The CDR3 DNA sequence: TGTGCCAGCACCTCTAGCGGGTTCGCCGATACGCAGTATTTT.

The chain combines TRBV19 with TRBJ1-3, with no clear D. Germline CDR1 and CDR2: LNHDA and SQIVND (reference sequence). CDR3 length equals 15 residues. The V gene lost 3 bases and the J gene lost 0 bases, with 9 bases spanning the gap. The DNA of the CDR3 is TGTGCCAGTAGTATGGGCGGCATCTCTGGAAACACCATATATTTT. Its translation: CASSMGGISGNTIYF.

With regard to this clone: Other DNA sequences in this specimen translate into the identical CDR3. The chain uses TRBV7-9 and TRBJ1-4, with D perhaps matching TRBD1 (6 bases). This CDR3 has 14 residues. The germline CDR1 and CDR2 sequences are SEHNR and FQNEAQ (reference sequence). Trimming stripped 2 bases from V and 5 bases from J, with 9 bases between. CDR3 protein: CASSLKGGNEKLFF. CDR3 sequence (DNA): TGTGCCAGCAGCTTAAAGGGGGGGAATGAAAAACTGTTTTTT.

The chain couples TRBV7-9 to TRBJ2-7; tentative D call: TRBD1 (6 bases). This CDR3 region has 11 residues. Trimming removed 9 bases at V and 5 bases at J, with 11 bases between. CDR1 and CDR2 (germline): SEHNR, FQNEAQ (reference sequence). CDR3 sequence: CASQRGNEQYF. In DNA, the CDR3 is TGTGCCAGTCAAAGGGGGAACGAGCAGTACTTC. The full variable domain, its missing parts supplied by reference TRBV7-9 and TRBJ2-7, is DTGVSQNPRHKITKRGQNVTFRCDPISEHNRLYWYRQTLGQGPEFLTYFQNEAQLEKSRLLSDRFSAERPKGSFSTLEIQRTEQGDSAMYLCASQRGNEQYFGPGTRLTVT.

The genes are TRBV5-1 and TRBJ2-7; D is possibly TRBD2 (6 bases). V was shortened by 4 bases and J by 2 bases, with 25 bases between the two germline ends. The CDR3 is made up of 18 amino acids. Germline assignment: CDR1 SGHRS and CDR2 YFSETQ. The CDR3 nucleotides are TGCGCCAGCAGCCAGACTATAGGGCCGGTACGGGAGCCCTACGAGCAGTACTTC. Its translation is CASSQTIGPVREPYEQYF.

V and J are TRBV18 and TRBJ1-1, with D possibly matching TRBD1 (6 bases). CDR3 size: 16 residues. Germline V lookup: CDR1 KGHSH, CDR2 LQKENI. V lost 3 bases and J 2 bases, leaving 16 bases between the germline ends. The CDR3 region has the DNA TGTGCCAGCTCACCGACAAACGCAGGGGTAAACACTGAAGCTTTCTTT. Residues: CASSPTNAGVNTEAFF.

The chain carries TRBV2 and TRBJ2-7; D gene ambiguous. Germline V gives CDR1 SNHLY, CDR2 FYNNEI. V shed 8 bases and J shed 0 bases, with 14 bases lying between them. The CDR3 extends over 14 amino acids. CDR3 coding DNA: TGTGCCAGCCTTAAGCCTAAATCCTCCTACGAGCAGTACTTC. This encodes CASLKPKSSYEQYF.

The rearrangement uses TRBV7-2 and TRBJ2-2; D remains unclear. V lost 5 bases and J lost 5, with 18 bases in between. Germline values: CDR1 SGHTA, CDR2 FQGNSA. The CDR3 is made up of 16 amino acids. CDR3 protein: CASSQLTLQHTGELFF. DNA of the CDR3: TGTGCCAGCAGCCAACTCACCCTGCAGCATACCGGGGAGCTGTTTTTT.

The rearrangement links TRBV28 to TRBJ1-1; tentative D call: TRBD1 (6 bases). There are 15 residues in the CDR3. The V end lost 5 bases, the J end lost 5 bases, and 18 bases lay between the germline ends. Germline V gene lookup returns CDR1 MDHEN and CDR2 SYDVKM. The CDR3 DNA sequence: TGTGCCAGCAGTGCCACGAGGGGGTGGTGGACTGAAGCTTTCTTT. Translated, it gives CASSATRGWWTEAFF.

V gene TRBV7-9 combines with J gene TRBJ2-1, with TRBD1 matching over 10 bases. CDR3 length equals 16 residues. The V gene's germline CDR1 is SEHNR and CDR2 FQNEAQ (reference sequence). With V trimmed by 5 bases and J by 3 bases, 7 bases remained unmatched. CDR3 DNA: TGTGCCAGCAGCGTCAGACAGGGGGCCGTCTACAATGAGCAGTTCTTC. Translated, it gives CASSVRQGAVYNEQFF.

The J gene is TRBJ2-7, the V gene TRBV28; D uncertain. This CDR3 has 11 amino acids. V lost 7 bases and J lost 3, with 7 bases in between. The germline CDR1 and CDR2 sequences are MDHEN and SYDVKM. The CDR3 bases are TGTGCCAGCATGGCTCTCTACGAGCAGTACTTC. Translating it yields CASMALYEQYF.

CDR3 region: CASSPRQGYNQPQHF. The CDR3 nucleotides are TGTGCCAGCAGTCCACGACAGGGGTACAATCAGCCCCAGCATTTT. The V and J genes are TRBV2 and TRBJ1-5, with TRBD1 matching over 8 bases. V lost 5 bases and J lost 3; bases outside the gene matches: 6. The CDR3 length is 15 residues. The germline V gene encodes CDR1 SNHLY and CDR2 FYNNEI.

This sequence joins TRBV2 and TRBJ2-7; D perhaps matches TRBD2 (5 bases). Germline V gene data show CDR1 as SNHLY and CDR2 as FYNNEI. V was trimmed by 6 bases and J by 3 bases, leaving 12 bases between them. This CDR3 has 13 amino acids. The CDR3 reads CASRGVGSYEQYF. The CDR3 DNA is TGTGCCAGCAGGGGAGTAGGGAGCTACGAGCAGTACTTC. Using reference TRBV2 and TRBJ2-7 for the parts outside the CDR3, the full variable domain is EPEVTQTPSHQVTQMGQEVILRCVPISNHLYFYWYRQILGQKVEFLVSFYNNEISEKSEIFDDQFSVERPDGSNFTLKIRSTKLEDSAMYFCASRGVGSYEQYFGPGTRLTVT.

This clone was seen only once. The gene calls are TRBV5-1 and TRBJ1-3; no reliable D call. V gave up 3 bases and J gave up 3 bases, with 4 bases separating them. There are 12 residues in the CDR3. The germline CDR1 and CDR2 sequences are SGHRS and YFSETQ. This chain's CDR3 is CASSSLGNTIYF. The CDR3 coding sequence is TGCGCCAGCAGCTCCCTTGGAAACACCATATATTTT.